The rows below give T cell receptor beta chains drawn from one sample of a study of T-cell reconstitution after alpha-beta-depleted transplantation in children. TCRdb itself ran the PCR reads through MiXCR, one entry per CDR3 protein. The sample holds approximately 510,000 distinct CDR3 sequences; 15% to 20% are singletons and the top ten take over 3%. This specimen was PBMCs from the stem cell graft donor, taken from the stem cell graft. These receptors all stem from a human donor who donated a stem cell graft to a child with acute lymphoblastic leukemia. Both conserved end residues are part of each CDR3. A D gene is named only where the DNA matches it firmly. Clone sizes are given selectively: once, few, many, or a class where the clone is expanded.

D	V	J	size	DNA	CDR3
-	TRBV2	TRBJ1-2	-	TGTGCCAGCAGTGAAGTAGGCAGGTCGGTCTATGGCTACACCTTC	CASSEVGRSVYGYTF
-	TRBV10-2	TRBJ2-2	many	TGCGCCAGCAGTGAGGGAAGGGGCGCGTTCGGCGGGGAGCTGTTTTTT	CASSEGRGAFGGELFF
-	TRBV25-1	TRBJ1-1	-	TGTGCCAGCAGTGATGGGGGTGAAGCTTTCTTT	CASSDGGEAFF
TRBD1	TRBV27	TRBJ2-7	few	TGTGCCAGCAGTCTCGACAGGGCCGTTACCTACGAGCAGTACTTC	CASSLDRAVTYEQYF
TRBD1	TRBV5-1	TRBJ2-3	-	TGCGCCAGCAGGCCGACAGGGAGCACAGATACGCAGTATTTT	CASRPTGSTDTQYF
TRBD1	TRBV12-3/TRBV12-4	TRBJ1-1	few	TGTGCCAGCAGTTCGGAGACAGGGCTCGCTGAAGCTTTCTTT	CASSSETGLAEAFF
TRBD1	TRBV30	TRBJ2-3	few	TGTGCCGGCCGGACAGGCCGCACAGATACGCAGTATTTT	CAGRTGRTDTQYF
-	TRBV4-2	TRBJ2-7	-	TGTGCCAGCAGCCAAGAAGGTAATAGCGGAGGACAGCCAATTACCTACGAGCAGTACTTC	CASSQEGNSGGQPITYEQYF
TRBD1	TRBV12-3/TRBV12-4	TRBJ1-1	-	TGTTCCAGCAGTTTTACAGGGGGGAACACTGAAGCTTTCTTT	CSSSFTGGNTEAFF
-	TRBV29-1	TRBJ2-3	-	TGCAGCGTTGAAGAAGTCGGCGATACGCAGTATTTT	CSVEEVGDTQYF
-	TRBV4-1	TRBJ2-7	many	TGCGCCAGCAGCCAAGATTCGTCTAGCGCCCACTACGAGCAGTACTTC	CASSQDSSSAHYEQYF
TRBD1	TRBV5-1	TRBJ2-7	few	TGCGCCAGCAGCTCTGGACAGGGGAAAACCTACGAGCAGTACTTC	CASSSGQGKTYEQYF
-	TRBV10-3	TRBJ2-7	few	TGTGCCATCAGTGAGGACAACTACGAGCAGTACTTC	CAISEDNYEQYF
-	TRBV10-1	TRBJ2-2	few	TGCGCCAGCAGTCCCGTGGCCACCGGGGAGCTGTTTTTT	CASSPVATGELFF
-	TRBV12-3/TRBV12-4	TRBJ1-2	few	TGTGCCAGCAGTCCTCGCGGGGTTACCTATGGCTACACCTTC	CASSPRGVTYGYTF
-	TRBV7-7	TRBJ2-2	-	TGTGCCACCTTTAGCGCGAACACCGGGGAGCTGTTTTTT	CATFSANTGELFF
-	TRBV7-9	TRBJ2-5	-	TGTGCCAGCAGCCGCCTGTTTGGGGAGACCCAGTACTTC	CASSRLFGETQYF
-	TRBV6-5	TRBJ1-2	few	TGTGCCAGCAGTTACTCGATTGGACCCATAAGACCCACCTTC	CASSYSIGPIRPTF